These 6 T cell receptor beta chains originate from one sample sequenced in a study of T cells in Graves' hyperthyroidism and ophthalmopathy. What was amplified from RNA transcripts were TCR beta CDR3 regions. In the first-round RT-PCR of the TCR CDR3, the HTBI primer set was used. One entry per CDR3 protein, called by TCRdb with MiXCR from the multiplex PCR reads. The table records about 360,000 distinct CDR3 sequences, approximately 25% of them present only once. Sequences were obtained from blood. The receptors were gathered from a man aged 50-60 years with Graves' hyperthyroidism.

This clonotype turned up a few times. V usage is TRBV15 and J usage is TRBJ2-5; the D is unclear. The CDR3 covers 12 residues. CDR1 is LNHNV and CDR2 is YYDKDF in the germline V gene (reference sequence). V lost 3 bases, J lost 5 bases, and 7 bases lay in between. As DNA, the CDR3 is TGTGCCACCAGCAGGGGCGAGGAGACCCAGTACTTC. This sequence encodes CATSRGEETQYF.

The chain carries TRBV3-1 and TRBJ1-2; possible D gene TRBD1, 5 bases. The CDR3 has 14 residues. Germline V lookup: CDR1 LGHDT, CDR2 YNNKEL (reference sequence). The V gene lost 0 bases and the J gene lost 5 bases, with 10 bases spanning the gap. As DNA, the CDR3 is TGTGCCAGCAGCCAAGAAGTCGGGGCTTATGGCTACACCTTC. It is translated as CASSQEVGAYGYTF.

In DNA form, the CDR3 reads TGTGCCAGTAGTAGGGGGATCCGGGACACTGAAGCTTTCTTT. It codes for CASSRGIRDTEAFF. The rearrangement joins TRBV30 to TRBJ1-1; tentative D call: TRBD1 (6 bases). V was clipped by 8 bases and J by 3 bases, with 19 bases between them. CDR1 and CDR2 (germline): GTSNPN, SVGIG (reference sequence). The CDR3 has 14 amino acids.

A single count supports this clonotype. The chain is built from TRBV19 and TRBJ2-7, with 9 nucleotides matching TRBD1. V lost 7 bases to trimming and J lost 1 base; unmatched junction nucleotides: 8. Germline V gene lookup returns CDR1 LNHDA and CDR2 SQIVND (reference sequence). The CDR3 loop spans 15 amino acids. CDR3 loop: CASTPTGTGSYEQYF. CDR3 in DNA: TGTGCCAGTACCCCCACCGGGACAGGGTCCTACGAGCAGTACTTC. Full variable domain (outside the CDR3, taken from reference TRBV19 and TRBJ2-7): DGGITQSPKYLFRKEGQNVTLSCEQNLNHDAMYWYRQDPGQGLRLIYYSQIVNDFQKGDIAEGYSVSREKKESFPLTVTSAQKNPTAFYLCASTPTGTGSYEQYFGPGTRLTVT.

This clonotype was seen only a few times. The chain carries TRBV20-1 and TRBJ2-3; no clear D. This CDR3 is 12 amino acids long. Germline assignment: CDR1 DFQATT and CDR2 SNEGSKA (reference sequence). The V and J ends lost 0 bases and 4 bases respectively, with 5 bases between them. The CDR3 loop is CSAREFADTQYF. The CDR3 bases are TGCAGTGCTAGAGAGTTTGCAGATACGCAGTATTTT.

This clonotype showed up many times. J is TRBJ1-1 and V is TRBV2; weak D call: TRBD1 (5 bases). Looked up from germline, CDR1 is SNHLY and CDR2 is FYNNEI. This CDR3 contains 14 residues. Deletions cut 6 bases from V and 7 bases from J, with 18 bases between. The CDR3 spells CASRETGGGDEAFF. The CDR3 DNA is TGTGCCAGCAGGGAAACAGGTGGTGGGGATGAAGCTTTCTTT.